This T cell receptor beta chain was found in a study of blood T cell repertoires in COVID-19. Study information: COVID-19 samples, acute and convalescent, were from the United States, Italy and Spain. The analysed material was cDNA or gDNA that came from T cells, B-cell-depleted T cells, or PBMCs.

CDR3 length equals 15 residues. Germline CDR1 SGHRS, CDR2 YFSETQ. The V end was cut by 0 bases, the J end by 7 bases, with 14 bases between. Produced via immunoSEQ multiplex PCR; TCRdb's table is partial and in-frame only. There are under 300,000 clones in the sample; about 80% occur only once, and 4% to 6% lies in the top ten. The chain is built from TRBV5-1 and TRBJ2-1; D not resolved. This TCR came from a woman older than 75 with active or convalescent COVID-19. Sequenced sample: peripheral blood. CDR3 protein: CASSLGLGFENEQFF. In DNA, the CDR3 is TGCGCCAGCAGCTTGGGTCTCGGTTTTGAGAATGAGCAGTTCTTC. The full variable domain, its missing parts supplied by reference TRBV5-1 and TRBJ2-1, is KAGVTQTPRYLIKTRGQQVTLSCSPISGHRSVSWYQQTPGQGLQFLFEYFSETQRNKGNFPGRFSGRQFSNSRSEMNVSTLELGDSALYLCASSLGLGFENEQFFGPGTRLTVL.